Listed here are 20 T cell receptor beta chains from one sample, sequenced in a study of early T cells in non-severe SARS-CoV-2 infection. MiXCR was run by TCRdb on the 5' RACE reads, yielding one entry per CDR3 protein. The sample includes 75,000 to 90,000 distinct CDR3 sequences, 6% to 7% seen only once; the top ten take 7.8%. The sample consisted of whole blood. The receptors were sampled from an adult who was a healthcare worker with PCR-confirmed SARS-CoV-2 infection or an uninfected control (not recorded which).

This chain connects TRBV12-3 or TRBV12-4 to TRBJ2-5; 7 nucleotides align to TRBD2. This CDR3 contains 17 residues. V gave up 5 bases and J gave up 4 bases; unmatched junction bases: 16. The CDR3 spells CASSREAGTRRGETQYF. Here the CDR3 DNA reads TGTGCCAGCAGTAGAGAAGCGGGGACTCGGAGAGGAGAGACCCAGTACTTC.

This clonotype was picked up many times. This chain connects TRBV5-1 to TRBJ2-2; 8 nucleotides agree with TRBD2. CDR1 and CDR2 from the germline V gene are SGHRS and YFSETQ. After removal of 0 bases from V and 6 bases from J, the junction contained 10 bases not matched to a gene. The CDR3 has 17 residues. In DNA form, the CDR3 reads TGCGCCAGCAGCTTGGATTATAGCGGGGTCTTACCCGGGGAGCTGTTTTTT. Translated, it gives CASSLDYSGVLPGELFF.

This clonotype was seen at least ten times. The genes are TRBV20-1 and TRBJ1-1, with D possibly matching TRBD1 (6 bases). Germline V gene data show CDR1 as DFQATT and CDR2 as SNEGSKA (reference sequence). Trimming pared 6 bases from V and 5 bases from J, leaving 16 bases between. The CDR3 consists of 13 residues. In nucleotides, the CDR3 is TGCAGTGCACTGAGGGGGGCAGGTACTGAAGCTTTCTTT. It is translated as CSALRGAGTEAFF.

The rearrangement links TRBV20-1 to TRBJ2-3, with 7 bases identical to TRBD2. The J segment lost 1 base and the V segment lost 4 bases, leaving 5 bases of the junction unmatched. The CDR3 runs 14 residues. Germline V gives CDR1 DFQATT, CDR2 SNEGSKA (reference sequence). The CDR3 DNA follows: TGCAGTGCTAACACCCTAGCGGGCACAGATACGCAGTATTTT. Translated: CSANTLAGTDTQYF.

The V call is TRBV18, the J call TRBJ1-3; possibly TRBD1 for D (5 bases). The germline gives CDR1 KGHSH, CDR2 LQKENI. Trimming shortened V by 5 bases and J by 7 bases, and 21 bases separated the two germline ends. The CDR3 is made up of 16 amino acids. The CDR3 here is CASSGEPGTGRNTIYF. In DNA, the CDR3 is TGTGCCAGCTCAGGCGAGCCAGGGACGGGACGTAACACCATATATTTT.

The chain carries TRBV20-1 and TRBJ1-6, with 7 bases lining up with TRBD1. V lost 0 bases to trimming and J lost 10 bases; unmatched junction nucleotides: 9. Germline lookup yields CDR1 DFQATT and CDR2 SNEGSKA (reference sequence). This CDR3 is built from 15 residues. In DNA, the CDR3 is TGCAGTGCTAGAGATTCGAACTCAGGGGGATCACCCCTCCACTTT. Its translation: CSARDSNSGGSPLHF.

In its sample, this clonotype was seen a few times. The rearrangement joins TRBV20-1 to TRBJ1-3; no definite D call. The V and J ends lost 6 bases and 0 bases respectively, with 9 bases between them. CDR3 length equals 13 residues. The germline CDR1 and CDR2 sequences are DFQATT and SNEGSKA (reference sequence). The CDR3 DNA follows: TGCAGTGCGCAACCGAGCTCTGGAAACACCATATATTTT. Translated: CSAQPSSGNTIYF.

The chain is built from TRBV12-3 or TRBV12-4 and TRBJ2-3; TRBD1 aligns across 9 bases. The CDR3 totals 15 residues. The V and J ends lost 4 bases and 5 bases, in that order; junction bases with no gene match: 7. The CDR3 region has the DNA TGTGCCAGCAGTTCCCGGACAGGGGCGGTAGATACGCAGTATTTT. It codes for CASSSRTGAVDTQYF.

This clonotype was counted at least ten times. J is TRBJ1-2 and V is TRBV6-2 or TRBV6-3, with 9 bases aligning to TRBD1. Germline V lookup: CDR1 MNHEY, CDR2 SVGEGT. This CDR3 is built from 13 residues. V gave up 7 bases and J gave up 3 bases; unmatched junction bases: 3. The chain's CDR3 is CASTDRGYYGYTF. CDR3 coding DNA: TGTGCCAGCACGGACAGGGGTTACTATGGCTACACCTTC.

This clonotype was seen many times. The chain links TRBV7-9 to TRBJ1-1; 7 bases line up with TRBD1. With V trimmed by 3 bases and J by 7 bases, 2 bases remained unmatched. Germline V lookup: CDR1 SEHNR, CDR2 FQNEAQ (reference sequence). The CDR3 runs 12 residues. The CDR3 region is CASSFGDSEAFF. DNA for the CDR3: TGTGCCAGCAGCTTTGGGGACAGTGAAGCTTTCTTT.

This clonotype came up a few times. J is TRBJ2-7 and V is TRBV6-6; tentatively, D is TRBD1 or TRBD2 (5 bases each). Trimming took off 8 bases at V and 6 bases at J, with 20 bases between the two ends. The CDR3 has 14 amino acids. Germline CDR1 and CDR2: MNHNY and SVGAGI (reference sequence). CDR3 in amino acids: CASDTGATLGEQYF. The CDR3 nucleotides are TGTGCCAGCGACACCGGGGCGACCTTGGGCGAGCAGTACTTC.

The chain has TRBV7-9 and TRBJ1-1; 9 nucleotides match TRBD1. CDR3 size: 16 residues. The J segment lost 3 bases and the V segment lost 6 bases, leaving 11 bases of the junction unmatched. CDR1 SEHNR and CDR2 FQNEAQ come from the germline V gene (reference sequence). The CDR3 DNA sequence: TGTGCCAGCAGACAGGCGGGACAGGGATTCGACACTGAAGCTTTCTTT. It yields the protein CASRQAGQGFDTEAFF.

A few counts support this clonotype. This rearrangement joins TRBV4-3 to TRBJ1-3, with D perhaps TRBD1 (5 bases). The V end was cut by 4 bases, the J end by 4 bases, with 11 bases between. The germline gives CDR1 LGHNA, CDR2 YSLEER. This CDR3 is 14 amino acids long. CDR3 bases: TGCGCCAGCAGCCCAATGACAGCCGGAAACACCATATATTTT. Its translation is CASSPMTAGNTIYF.

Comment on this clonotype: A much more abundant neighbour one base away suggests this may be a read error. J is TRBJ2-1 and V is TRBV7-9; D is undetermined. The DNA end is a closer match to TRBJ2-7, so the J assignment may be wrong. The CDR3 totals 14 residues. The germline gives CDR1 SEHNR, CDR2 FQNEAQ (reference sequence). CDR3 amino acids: CASSLVSEYNEQYF. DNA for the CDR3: TGTGCCAGCAGCTTAGTGTCAGAGTACAATGAGCAGTACTTC.

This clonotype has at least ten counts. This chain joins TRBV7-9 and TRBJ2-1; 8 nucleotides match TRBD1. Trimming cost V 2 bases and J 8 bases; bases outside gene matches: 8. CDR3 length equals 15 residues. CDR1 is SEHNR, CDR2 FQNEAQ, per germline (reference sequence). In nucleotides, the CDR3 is TGTGCCAGCAGCTTACACCAGGGGGCGCGGGATGAGCAGTTCTTC. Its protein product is CASSLHQGARDEQFF.

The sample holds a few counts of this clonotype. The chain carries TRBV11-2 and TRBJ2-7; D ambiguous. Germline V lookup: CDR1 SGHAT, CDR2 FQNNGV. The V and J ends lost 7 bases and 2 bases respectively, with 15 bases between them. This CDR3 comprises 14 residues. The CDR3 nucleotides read TGTGCCAGCACCCCACGAACCAGAACCTACGAGCAGTACTTC. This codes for CASTPRTRTYEQYF.

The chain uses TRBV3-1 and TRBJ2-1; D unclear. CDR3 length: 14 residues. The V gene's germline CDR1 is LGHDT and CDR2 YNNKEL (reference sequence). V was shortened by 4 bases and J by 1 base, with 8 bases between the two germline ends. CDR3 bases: TGTGCCAGCAGCCGCCGAGAATCCTACAATGAGCAGTTCTTC. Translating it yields CASSRRESYNEQFF.

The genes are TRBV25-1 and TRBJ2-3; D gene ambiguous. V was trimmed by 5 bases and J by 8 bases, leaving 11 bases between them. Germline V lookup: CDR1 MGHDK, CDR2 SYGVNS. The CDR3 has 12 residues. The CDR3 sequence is CASSPSQSTQYF. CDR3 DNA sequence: TGTGCCAGCAGTCCCTCCCAGTCTACGCAGTATTTT.

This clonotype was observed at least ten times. CDR3 bases: TGCGCCAGCAGCTCGGTGAGGGCGCTTGAGCAGTTCTTC. The encoded protein is CASSSVRALEQFF. V is TRBV5-1 and J is TRBJ2-1; D is perhaps TRBD2 (5 bases). CDR1 and CDR2 (germline): SGHRS, YFSETQ. V was clipped by 3 bases and J by 9 bases, with 13 bases between them. This CDR3 region has 13 residues.

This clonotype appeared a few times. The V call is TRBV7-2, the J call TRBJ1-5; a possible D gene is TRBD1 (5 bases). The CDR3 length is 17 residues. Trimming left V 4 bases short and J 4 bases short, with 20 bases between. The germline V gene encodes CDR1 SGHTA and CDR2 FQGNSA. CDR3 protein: CASSSNPGGAGNQPQHF. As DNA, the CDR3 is TGTGCCAGCAGCTCCAACCCCGGCGGGGCCGGGAATCAGCCCCAGCATTTT.